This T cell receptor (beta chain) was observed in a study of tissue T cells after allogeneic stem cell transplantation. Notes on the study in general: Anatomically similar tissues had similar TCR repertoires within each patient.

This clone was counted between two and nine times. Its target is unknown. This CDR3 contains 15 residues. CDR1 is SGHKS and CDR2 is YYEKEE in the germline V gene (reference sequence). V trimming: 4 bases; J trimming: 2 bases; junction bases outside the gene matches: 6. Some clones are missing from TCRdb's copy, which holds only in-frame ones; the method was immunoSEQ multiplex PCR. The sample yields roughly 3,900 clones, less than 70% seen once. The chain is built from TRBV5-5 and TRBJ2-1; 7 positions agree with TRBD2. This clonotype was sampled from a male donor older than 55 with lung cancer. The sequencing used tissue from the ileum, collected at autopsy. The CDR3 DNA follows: TGTGCCAGCAGCCCGCGGGAGAAGGCCTACAATGAGCAGTTCTTC. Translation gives CASSPREKAYNEQFF. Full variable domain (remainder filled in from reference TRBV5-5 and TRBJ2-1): DAGVTQSPTHLIKTRGQQVTLRCSPISGHKSVSWYQQVLGQGPQFIFQYYEKEERGRGNFPDRFSARQFPNYSSELNVNALLLGDSALYLCASSPREKAYNEQFFGPGTRLTVL.